This is a list of T cell receptor beta chains from one sample in a study of blood T cell repertoires in COVID-19. Clones were read by immunoSEQ multiplex PCR, and TCRdb kept only the in-frame ones, dropping some. Of 250,000 or so clones listed, 85% to 90% are singletons. Sequencing used peripheral blood. All receptors derive from a woman aged 55-75 years with COVID-19, enrolled during active disease. CDR3s include the opening cysteine and the closing phenylalanine or tryptophan. The D gene is left open where the match is weak. Clone size is stated in some rows and not others, as once, few, many or a class when expanded.

v_call,clone_size,d_call,j_call,cdr3_aa,cdr3_nt
TRBV5-1,NA,NA,TRBJ2-1,CASSLQLVPYNEQFF,TGCGCCAGCAGCTTGCAGCTAGTCCCCTACAATGAGCAGTTCTTC
TRBV5-1,NA,TRBD1,TRBJ2-7,CASSRSGTGDSYEQYF,TGCGCCAGCAGCAGATCCGGGACAGGGGATTCCTACGAGCAGTACTTC
TRBV4-2,NA,TRBD2,TRBJ2-4,CASSQERLAGGLENIQYF,TGTGCCAGCAGCCAAGAGAGACTAGCGGGGGGGCTAGAAAACATTCAGTACTTC
TRBV29-1,NA,NA,TRBJ1-1,CSGTENTEAFF,TGCAGCGGGACAGAGAACACTGAAGCTTTCTTT
TRBV7-2,once,TRBD2,TRBJ2-2,CASSRLAGELFF,TGTGCCAGCAGCCGACTAGCGGGGGAGCTGTTTTTT
TRBV19,few,NA,TRBJ2-1,CASSIRGGAGNEQFF,TGTGCCAGTAGTATAAGAGGGGGGGCCGGAAATGAGCAGTTCTTC
TRBV4-3,NA,TRBD1,TRBJ2-7,CASSQDRGPYEQYF,TGCGCCAGCAGCCAGGACAGGGGGCCCTACGAGCAGTACTTC
TRBV7-3,once,TRBD2,TRBJ2-7,CASSALAGVEQYF,TGTGCCAGCAGCGCCCTAGCGGGGGTCGAGCAGTACTTC
TRBV9,NA,NA,TRBJ1-2,CASSVVDDSPYGYTF,TGTGCCAGCAGCGTGGTTGACGACAGCCCCTATGGCTACACCTTC
TRBV7-2,NA,TRBD1,TRBJ1-3,CASSPFGQGTGNTIYF,TGTGCCAGCAGCCCCTTTGGACAGGGGACTGGAAACACCATATATTTT
TRBV5-8,NA,NA,TRBJ1-5,CASSLVESYSQPQHF,TGTGCCAGCAGCTTGGTCGAATCCTATAGTCAGCCCCAGCATTTT
TRBV24-1,NA,TRBD1,TRBJ2-7,CATSEVTGMIYEQYF,TGTGCCACCAGTGAGGTGACAGGGATGATCTACGAGCAGTACTTC
TRBV4-2,NA,NA,TRBJ2-7,CASSQEGGAYGEQYF,TGTGCCAGCAGCCAAGAAGGCGGGGCTTACGGAGAGCAGTACTTC
TRBV3-1/TRBV3-2,NA,TRBD2,TRBJ2-1,CASSPGLAGGLNEQFF,TGTGCCAGCAGCCCAGGACTAGCGGGGGGGTTAAATGAGCAGTTCTTC
TRBV5-5,NA,TRBD2,TRBJ2-5,CASSVGLAGGAQETQYF,TGTGCCAGCAGCGTGGGACTAGCGGGGGGCGCACAAGAGACCCAGTACTTC
TRBV18,NA,TRBD2,TRBJ2-7,CASSPGTSGLYEQYF,TGTGCCAGCTCACCAGGGACTAGCGGGCTGTACGAGCAGTACTTC